The entry that follows covers one T cell receptor (beta chain) sequence. Data came from immunoSEQ multiplex PCR; TCRdb stores just in-frame clones and leaves some out. The data contain about 61,000 clones, over 90% of them seen just once; the ten biggest clones take up around 2.5%. These data come from a study of T cell changes during pregnancy in multiple sclerosis. Per germline, CDR1 SGDLS and CDR2 YYNGEE. V lost 5 bases and J lost 5; bases outside the gene matches: 10. CDR3 length: 18 amino acids. The sequence came from a female donor with multiple sclerosis, enrolled in a pregnancy study. V gene TRBV9 combines with J gene TRBJ2-1; 16 bases align to TRBD2. This specimen was CD8+ T cells from peripheral blood mononuclear cells, taken in the third trimester of pregnancy. The CDR3 DNA follows: TGTGCCAGCAGTCATCCGGGACTAGCGGGAGGGCCGCACAATGAGCAGTTCTTC. Its translation is CASSHPGLAGGPHNEQFF.